This TCR beta chain derives from a study of shared clonotypes between healthy human individuals. Whole-study results and caveats: Approximately 5.3% was the fraction of naive CD4 clonotypes found shared across a few donors.

Generated by immunoSEQ multiplex PCR, the TCRdb table keeps only in-frame clones and is missing some. The table lists some 2,100,000 clones, around 93% of them singletons. As regards this clone: Its matching antigen is unknown.

In germline, CDR1 is MNHEY, CDR2 SMNVEV (reference sequence). Trimming cost V 5 bases and J 8 bases, with 18 bases left between them. The CDR3 has 14 amino acids. Naive CD8 cells were CD45RO-negative, positively selected for CCR7, excluding terminally differentiated effector memory CD45RA+ cells. The specimen was naive CD8+ T cells from PBMCs. The chain carries TRBV27 and TRBJ1-1; D gene ambiguous. The source is a man aged 18 to 30 in good health. Some clones in this sample may be carry-over from other donors' samples. The CDR3 coding sequence is TGTGCCAGCAGTCTCACTCCGGGCAGCATGGAAGCTTTCTTT. Translation: CASSLTPGSMEAFF.